A single sample is the source of the 24 T cell receptor beta chains below, sequenced in a study of cytomegalovirus exposure and HLA in healthy donors (dated by TCRdb to 2016 to 2017). Library prep was done by the immunoSEQ multiplex PCR assay. For the multiplex PCR, a mixture combining 60 forward primers for TCR Vbeta segments and 13 reverse primers for TCR Jbeta segments was used. This is the immuneACCESS table as TCRdb keeps it, with only in-frame sequences that have V and J called. A part of the clones is gone; compared with another copy, unresolved V genes explain less than half, and the rest is unexplained. The sample table shows roughly 99,000 clones, and around 67% are seen once. The top ten constitute 12% to 15% of the sample. Sequencing was performed on PBMCs. These receptors all stem from a woman in her 40s in good health and CMV-seropositive.

V and J are TRBV29-1 and TRBJ1-5, with D tentatively TRBD1 (5 bases). Deletions cut 6 bases from V and 6 bases from J, with 18 bases between. Germline V gives CDR1 SQVTM, CDR2 ANQGSEA. The CDR3 is made up of 14 amino acids. CDR3 in amino acids: CSVSQGGYGQPQHF. The CDR3 bases are TGCAGCGTCTCGCAGGGAGGGTACGGTCAGCCCCAGCATTTT.

This chain joins TRBV5-4 and TRBJ2-3; TRBD1 matches 9 bases. The CDR3 is 13 amino acids. V shed 3 bases and J 6 bases; nucleotides not matched to a gene: 2. The V gene's germline CDR1 is SGHNT and CDR2 YYREEE (reference sequence). The CDR3 here is CASSWGTGDTQYF. CDR3 in DNA: TGTGCCAGCAGCTGGGGGACAGGGGATACGCAGTATTTT.

The chain uses TRBV7-6 and TRBJ1-1, with 7 bases matching TRBD1. After removal of 1 base from V and 7 bases from J, the junction contained 9 bases not matched to a gene. The CDR3 runs to 15 residues. The germline gives CDR1 SGHVS, CDR2 FNYEAQ. The CDR3 bases are TGTGCCAGCAGCTTAGAAGGCAGGGGGTCTGATGAAGCTTTCTTT. This translates into CASSLEGRGSDEAFF.

The rearrangement joins TRBV19 to TRBJ1-2; D not resolved. The CDR3 consists of 13 residues. CDR1 is LNHDA and CDR2 is SQIVND in the germline V gene (reference sequence). V lost 5 bases and J lost 5, with 12 bases in between. This CDR3 reads CASSWQEGYGYTF. The CDR3 DNA reads as TGTGCCAGTAGTTGGCAGGAAGGTTATGGCTACACCTTC.

V and J are TRBV15 and TRBJ1-3, with D uncertain. The length of the CDR3 is 16 residues. The V gene lost 5 bases and the J gene lost 4 bases, with 18 bases spanning the gap. From germline, CDR1 is LNHNV and CDR2 YYDKDF (reference sequence). The CDR3 loop reads CATSPPGEGRGNTIYF. The CDR3 DNA follows: TGTGCCACCAGCCCGCCGGGTGAAGGGAGAGGAAACACCATATATTTT.

The gene calls are TRBV6-5 and TRBJ2-1; 8 bases are shared with TRBD2. This CDR3 is 15 amino acids long. Germline V gene data show CDR1 as MNHEY and CDR2 as SVGAGI. The ends lost 5 bases at V and 3 bases at J; junction bases unmatched: 6. Here the CDR3 DNA reads TGTGCCAGCAGTATACGGGGGGGTTTCTACAATGAGCAGTTCTTC. As protein: CASSIRGGFYNEQFF.

The chain employs TRBV2 and TRBJ2-7; 8 bases align to TRBD1. V was pared by 3 bases and J by 3 bases, with 4 bases of the junction left unmatched. Germline CDR1 SNHLY, CDR2 FYNNEI. This CDR3 contains 14 residues. CDR3 sequence reads: CASSDTGTGYEQYF. For the CDR3, the DNA is TGTGCCAGCAGTGATACCGGGACAGGCTACGAGCAGTACTTC.

The DNA of the CDR3 is TGCAGCGTTGAGACTAGCGGGGGGGCCCAAAGCACAGATACGCAGTATTTT. It encodes CSVETSGGAQSTDTQYF. The chain links TRBV29-1 to TRBJ2-3; TRBD2 matches 14 bases. Germline lookup yields CDR1 SQVTM and CDR2 ANQGSEA. This CDR3 is built from 17 residues. V was clipped by 3 bases and J by 0 bases; unmatched bases: 5.

V and J are TRBV5-6 and TRBJ2-3, with D possibly being TRBD1 (6 bases). Germline-derived CDR1 and CDR2 are SGHDT and YYEEEE. The CDR3 is made up of 16 amino acids. The V end was cut by 3 bases, the J end by 4 bases, with 18 bases between. CDR3 nucleotide sequence: TGTGCCAGCAGCTATTCCGGGACATTAAACTCAGATACGCAGTATTTT. Translated: CASSYSGTLNSDTQYF.

The chain employs TRBV27 and TRBJ1-2, with D possibly being TRBD1 (5 bases). The V end lost 5 bases, the J end lost 5 bases, and 12 bases lay between the germline ends. This CDR3 has 13 amino acids. Germline V CDR1 and CDR2: MNHEY, SMNVEV (reference sequence). The CDR3 DNA is TGTGCCAGCAGTCCAGGGAATTTTTATGGCTACACCTTC. This translates into CASSPGNFYGYTF.

The chain uses TRBV30 and TRBJ1-5; D is possibly TRBD1 (6 bases). Trimming stripped 0 bases from V and 7 bases from J, with 13 bases between. Per the germline V gene, CDR1 is GTSNPN and CDR2 is SVGIG (reference sequence). The CDR3 has 14 residues. The CDR3 coding sequence is TGTGCCTGGAGTGTAATGACAGGAGGCCAGCCCCAGCATTTT. Translation: CAWSVMTGGQPQHF.

The CDR3: CASSRGQGGSFVAQHF. The CDR3 DNA sequence: TGCGCCAGCAGCCGGGGACAGGGAGGTAGTTTTGTGGCCCAGCATTTT. The chain links TRBV4-1 to TRBJ1-5, with TRBD1 matching over 9 bases. This CDR3 spans 16 amino acids. After removal of 4 bases from V and 11 bases from J, the junction contained 15 bases not matched to a gene. CDR1 is MGHRA and CDR2 is YSYEKL in the germline V gene.

V gene TRBV9 combines with J gene TRBJ2-1, with D possibly being TRBD1 (5 bases). Germline lookup yields CDR1 SGDLS and CDR2 YYNGEE. Trimming took 4 bases from V and 6 from J, leaving 14 bases between them. The CDR3 is made up of 14 amino acids. The CDR3 nucleotides are TGTGCCAGCAGCTACGGACAAGCCCTCAATGAGCAGTTCTTC. Its translation is CASSYGQALNEQFF. The whole variable domain, filled in from reference TRBV9 and TRBJ2-1, reads DSGVTQTPKHLITATGQRVTLRCSPRSGDLSVYWYQQSLDQGLQFLIQYYNGEERAKGNILERFSAQQFPDLHSELNLSSLELGDSALYFCASSYGQALNEQFFGPGTRLTVL.

The V and J genes are TRBV5-1 and TRBJ1-4; 10 nucleotides match TRBD1. The CDR3 consists of 19 residues. From germline, CDR1 is SGHRS and CDR2 YFSETQ. Losses at the gene ends were 1 base for V and 8 bases for J; bases not matched to a gene: 17. CDR3 DNA: TGCGCCAGCAGCTTGTCAGCCCTAGGACAGGGGGGGACTTGGGAAAAACTGTTTTTT. This sequence encodes CASSLSALGQGGTWEKLFF.

The J gene is TRBJ1-1, the V gene TRBV5-1; D possibly corresponds to TRBD1 (6 bases). Germline V lookup: CDR1 SGHRS, CDR2 YFSETQ. This CDR3 is 15 amino acids long. Deletions cut 4 bases from V and 4 bases from J, with 17 bases between. The CDR3 DNA is TGCGCCAGCAGCGTGGGCCAGGGGATGGGCACTGAAGCTTTCTTT. This translates into CASSVGQGMGTEAFF.

The V call is TRBV7-9, the J call TRBJ2-3; weak D call: TRBD2 (6 bases). From germline, CDR1 is SEHNR and CDR2 FQNEAQ (reference sequence). CDR3 size: 17 residues. V lost 2 bases, J lost 2 bases, and 17 bases lay in between. CDR3 DNA: TGTGCCAGCAGCTTAAGTATTCGCGGGGCTTACACAGATACGCAGTATTTT. This gives the protein CASSLSIRGAYTDTQYF.

The chain links TRBV30 to TRBJ1-1; 8 positions match TRBD1. Trimming removed 2 bases from V and 5 bases from J; junction bases left unmatched: 7. The germline V gene has CDR1 GTSNPN and CDR2 SVGIG (reference sequence). There are 14 residues in the CDR3. This CDR3 reads CAWSPLNRGTEAFF. The DNA of the CDR3 is TGTGCCTGGAGTCCCCTTAACAGGGGGACTGAAGCTTTCTTT.

J is TRBJ1-6 and V is TRBV7-8, with 9 bases that match TRBD1. The V gene's germline CDR1 is SGHVS and CDR2 FQNEAQ. This CDR3 has 15 residues. J lost 6 bases, V lost 4 bases, and 4 bases had no gene match. The CDR3: CASSSPGQGNSPLHF. As DNA, the CDR3 is TGTGCCAGCAGCTCACCGGGACAGGGTAATTCACCCCTCCACTTT.

A few counts support this clone. This sequence joins TRBV12-5 and TRBJ1-1; D not resolved. CDR3 size: 13 residues. Germline loops: CDR1 LGHNT, CDR2 FRNRAP. Trimming removed 6 bases at V and 1 base at J, with 9 bases between. In DNA form, the CDR3 reads TGTGCTAGTGGCCAGGATTGGAACACTGAAGCTTTCTTT. Translating it yields CASGQDWNTEAFF.

The count of this clone is one. This chain joins TRBV4-3 and TRBJ1-5, with D unresolved. CDR1 and CDR2 (germline): LGHNA, YSLEER. This CDR3 is built from 15 residues. Trimming shortened V by 0 bases and J by 5 bases, and 11 bases separated the two germline ends. CDR3 region: CASSQDPQADQPQHF. CDR3 bases: TGCGCCAGCAGCCAAGATCCTCAAGCGGATCAGCCCCAGCATTTT.

The chain recombines TRBV2 with TRBJ1-5; 9 nucleotides agree with TRBD1. V lost 4 bases, J lost 5 bases, and 9 bases stayed unmatched. The CDR3 runs 16 residues. CDR1 is SNHLY, CDR2 FYNNEI, per germline. CDR3 bases: TGTGCCAGCAGTGTCGATTGGGACAGGGCTTATCAGCCCCAGCATTTT. Amino acid sequence: CASSVDWDRAYQPQHF.

This sequence joins TRBV6-5 and TRBJ2-3; TRBD1 aligns across 7 bases. Trimming removed 6 bases from V and 2 bases from J; junction bases left unmatched: 5. The CDR3 extends over 14 amino acids. Germline V lookup: CDR1 MNHEY, CDR2 SVGAGI. CDR3 bases: TGTGCCAGCAGGATTGGGACAGACACAGATACGCAGTATTTT. Translating gives CASRIGTDTDTQYF.

This clone was detected only a few times. CDR3 residues: CAWSRTGTALNEQFF. In DNA, the CDR3 is TGTGCCTGGAGTAGGACCGGGACAGCACTCAATGAGCAGTTCTTC. The rearrangement uses TRBV30 and TRBJ2-1, with 7 bases matching TRBD1. The CDR3 sequence is 15 residues long. Germline lookup yields CDR1 GTSNPN and CDR2 SVGIG (reference sequence). With V trimmed by 2 bases and J by 6 bases, 10 bases remained unmatched.

This clone was counted ten times or more. This sequence joins TRBV6-5 and TRBJ2-7; 7 bases line up with TRBD1. The CDR3 has 15 residues. The V segment lost 6 bases and the J segment 3 bases; nucleotides outside the gene matches: 11. Germline V gene lookup returns CDR1 MNHEY and CDR2 SVGAGI. The CDR3 coding sequence is TGTGCCAGCAGGATGCTTGGGGGACAGAACTACGAGCAGTACTTC. Protein: CASRMLGGQNYEQYF.